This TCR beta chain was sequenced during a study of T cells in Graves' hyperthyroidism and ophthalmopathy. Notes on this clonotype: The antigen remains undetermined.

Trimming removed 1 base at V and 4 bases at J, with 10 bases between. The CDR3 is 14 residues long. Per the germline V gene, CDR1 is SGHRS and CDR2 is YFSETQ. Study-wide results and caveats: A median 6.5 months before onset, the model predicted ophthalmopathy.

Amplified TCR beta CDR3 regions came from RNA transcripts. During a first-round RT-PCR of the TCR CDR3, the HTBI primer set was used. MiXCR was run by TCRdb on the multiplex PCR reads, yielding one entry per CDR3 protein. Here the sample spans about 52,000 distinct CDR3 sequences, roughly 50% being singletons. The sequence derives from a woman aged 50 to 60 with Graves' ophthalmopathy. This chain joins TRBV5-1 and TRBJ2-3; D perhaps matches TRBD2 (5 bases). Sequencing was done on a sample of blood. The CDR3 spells CASSLLNSADTQYF. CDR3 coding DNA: TGCGCCAGCAGCTTGTTGAATAGCGCAGATACGCAGTATTTT.